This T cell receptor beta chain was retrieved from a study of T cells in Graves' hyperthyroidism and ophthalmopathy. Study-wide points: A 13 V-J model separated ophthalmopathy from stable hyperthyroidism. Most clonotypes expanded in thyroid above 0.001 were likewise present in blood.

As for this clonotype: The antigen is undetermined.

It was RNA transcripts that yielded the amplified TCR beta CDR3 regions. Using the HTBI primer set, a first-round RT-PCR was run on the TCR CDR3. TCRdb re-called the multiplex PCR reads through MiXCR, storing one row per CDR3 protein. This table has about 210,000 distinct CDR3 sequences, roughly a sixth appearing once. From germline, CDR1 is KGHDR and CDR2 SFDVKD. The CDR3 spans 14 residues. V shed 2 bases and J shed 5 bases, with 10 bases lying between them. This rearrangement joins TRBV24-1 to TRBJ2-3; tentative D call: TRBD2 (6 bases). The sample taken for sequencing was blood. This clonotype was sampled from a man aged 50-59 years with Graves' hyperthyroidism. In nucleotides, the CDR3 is TGTGCCACCAGTGATTCGACCGGGGGAGATACGCAGTATTTT. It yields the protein CATSDSTGGDTQYF.